This T cell receptor (beta chain) is drawn from a study of control samples from healthy donors and cancer patients. Germline V gene data show CDR1 as SGHRS and CDR2 as YFSETQ. CDR3 length equals 15 residues. The trim removed 4 bases at V and 1 base at J, leaving 4 bases unmatched. Sequencing used immunoSEQ multiplex PCR; TCRdb keeps in-frame clones, though not all of them. The table shows about 100,000 clones, with roughly 87% occurring only once. The specimen sequenced was blood. This receptor was obtained from a woman in her forties or fifties in good health. The chain links TRBV5-1 to TRBJ2-1; 8 bases fit TRBD2. CDR3 in amino acids: CASSLLAGSYNEQFF. CDR3 DNA: TGCGCCAGCAGCCTCCTAGCGGGTTCCTACAATGAGCAGTTCTTC.